This TCR beta chain was captured by sequencing in a study of shared clonotypes between healthy human individuals. Findings of the study overall: In contrast to clonotypes shared by all four donors, non-shared clonotypes had lower generation probabilities. Despite large depth, sorted-subset datasets appeared incompletely sequenced.

V lost 3 bases to trimming and J lost 7 bases, with 17 bases between them. The length of the CDR3 is 14 residues. Germline CDR1 SGDLS, CDR2 YYNGEE. As to this clone: Its antigen is currently unknown.

The assay was immunoSEQ multiplex PCR, and TCRdb's table has in-frame clones only and misses some. The sample shows 2 million to 2.5 million clones, approximately 90% of them seen only once. The CD4+ fraction was divided into a CD45RA+ naive subset and a CD45RA-negative memory subset. Sequenced material: naive CD4+ T cells from PBMCs. Subset of the sample: CD45RA+ positively selected. V is TRBV9 and J is TRBJ2-7; possibly TRBD2 for D (6 bases). This receptor was identified in a man aged 18 to 30 in good health. Some clones in this sample may be carry-over from other donors' samples. CDR3 nucleotides: TGTGCCAGCAGCGAACCCCCCGACAGCGGGGAGCAGTACTTC. Translated: CASSEPPDSGEQYF.